This entry concerns a single T cell receptor beta chain. Its antigen remains unidentified. Hyperthyroidism patients were newly diagnosed, had disease duration under 2 months, and were aged 18 to 65 years. Not enrolled were patients with uncontrolled infection, other autoimmune disease, pregnancy or lactation. The sample originates from a study of T cells in Graves' hyperthyroidism and ophthalmopathy. In the study overall: Upon initial diagnosis and before any treatment, peripheral blood was collected.

Regions amplified from RNA transcripts were the TCR beta CDR3 regions. HTBI primers drove first-round RT-PCR of the TCR CDR3. Using its own MiXCR run on the multiplex PCR reads, TCRdb lists one record per CDR3 protein. Among some 760,000 distinct CDR3 sequences listed, 14% were seen once. CDR3 size: 15 residues. J gave up 4 bases and V 8 bases, and 9 bases lay outside the gene matches. Germline lookup yields CDR1 MNHNS and CDR2 SASEGT. Findings and caveats of the study: It was a median around 6 months before onset that the model predicted ophthalmopathy.

Sequencing used blood. The gene calls are TRBV6-1 and TRBJ2-2, with 8 bases matching TRBD2. This sequence was found in a woman between 18 and 29 years old with Graves' hyperthyroidism. The CDR3 sequence: CASYRGGAGTGELFF. The CDR3 DNA is TGTGCCAGCTACCGGGGGGGGGCGGGCACCGGGGAGCTGTTTTTT.